This T cell receptor beta chain was recorded in a study of blood T cell repertoires in COVID-19. Cohort allocation depended upon clinical history that participants reported. CDR1 is MDHEN and CDR2 is SYDVKM in the germline V gene. Trimming cost V 0 bases and J 4 bases, with 24 bases left between them. The CDR3 spans 19 residues. Clones were sequenced by immunoSEQ multiplex PCR, and TCRdb holds only the in-frame ones, with some missing. The repertoire holds under 300,000 clones, with around 90% as singletons. This receptor was taken from a middle-aged woman who had been exposed to COVID-19. The sample consisted of PBMCs or T cells enriched from blood (not recorded which). The chain is built from TRBV28 and TRBJ1-1; D uncertain. This chain's CDR3 is CASSLWMGEVALLGTEAFF. The CDR3 DNA follows: TGTGCCAGCAGTTTATGGATGGGAGAGGTCGCGCTCTTGGGCACTGAAGCTTTCTTT.